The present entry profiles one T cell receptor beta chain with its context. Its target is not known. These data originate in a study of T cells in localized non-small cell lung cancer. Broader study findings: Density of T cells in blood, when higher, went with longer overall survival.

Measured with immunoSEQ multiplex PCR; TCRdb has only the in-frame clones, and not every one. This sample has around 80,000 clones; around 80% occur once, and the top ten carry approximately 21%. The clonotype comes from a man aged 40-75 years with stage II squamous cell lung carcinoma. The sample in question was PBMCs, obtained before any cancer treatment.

CDR3: CASSYSIGGNTGELFF. CDR3 coding DNA: TGTGCCAGCAGTTACTCGATTGGAGGGAACACCGGGGAGCTGTTTTTT. V usage is TRBV6-6 and J usage is TRBJ2-2, with a possible D match to TRBD2 (5 bases). The CDR3 length is 16 residues. The germline V gene encodes CDR1 MNHNY and CDR2 SVGAGI (reference sequence). Deletions cut 0 bases from V and 1 base from J, with 9 bases between.